This TCR beta chain was observed in a study of blood T cell repertoires in COVID-19. Assay used: immunoSEQ multiplex PCR; TCRdb lists only in-frame clones, some missing. The table records some 49,000 clones, around four fifths of them present only once. The CDR3 covers 13 residues. Unmatched junction bases numbered 2, after V lost 7 bases and J lost 3 bases. CDR1 MNHEY and CDR2 SVGAGI come from the germline V gene. The chain carries TRBV6-5 and TRBJ1-4; 7 bases are shared with TRBD1. The receptor comes from an older woman with acute or convalescent COVID-19. Sequencing was performed on peripheral blood. CDR3 residues: CASKGAANEKLFF. CDR3 DNA: TGTGCCAGCAAGGGGGCGGCTAATGAAAAACTGTTTTTT.